This T cell receptor (beta chain) came from a study of long-term antiretroviral therapy in people with HIV. On the study more broadly: Of all samples, the earliest predate the 2015 immediate-ART recommendation by about a decade. Broader study findings: Repertoires from HIV showed CDR3 length ranges narrower than those of controls. Clonal expansions arising prior to ART prevailed in the repertoire at every time point.

V shed 5 bases and J shed 4 bases, with 16 bases lying between them. Germline CDR1 is SGDLS and CDR2 is YYNGEE. CDR3 length equals 16 residues. The table lists this clone with a few counts. The target antigen is unknown. Assay version v3.0 of immunoSEQ was used, and it was run at survey level. Sequencing efforts were directed toward about 35,000-55,000 T-cell genomes per sample. The method was immunoSEQ multiplex PCR; TCRdb's version includes in-frame clones alone and lacks a portion of them. The data hold about 28,000 clones, with 95% observed a single time. The clonotype originates from a man in his fifties with HIV. Sequenced here: unsorted PBMCs, sampled 5.3 years after starting antiretroviral therapy. This chain links TRBV9 with TRBJ2-6; D not resolved. The CDR3 spells CASSLERNSGANVLTF. The CDR3 nucleotides are TGTGCCAGCAGTCTAGAAAGGAATTCCGGGGCCAACGTCCTGACTTTC.